One sample yielded the 13 T cell receptor beta chains listed below, sequenced in a study of blood T cell repertoires in COVID-19. Using immunoSEQ multiplex PCR, the repertoire was profiled, and TCRdb retains in-frame clones only, with some absent. The table records 55,000 to 75,000 clones, around 80% of them present only once. Sequencing was performed on peripheral blood. Receptors originate from a man aged 60-69 years with acute or convalescent COVID-19.

This clone has more than one count but fewer than ten. This chain links TRBV19 with TRBJ1-2, with 7 bases lining up with TRBD1. Germline CDR1 and CDR2: LNHDA and SQIVND (reference sequence). The CDR3 sequence is 15 residues long. The trim removed 10 bases at V and 2 bases at J, leaving 13 bases unmatched. The chain's CDR3 is CATSRGMLGNYGYTF. The CDR3 DNA reads TGTGCCACCTCCAGGGGGATGTTGGGGAACTATGGCTACACCTTC.

The chain couples TRBV7-2 to TRBJ2-5; D unclear. The V gene lost 2 bases and the J gene lost 5 bases, with 6 bases spanning the gap. The germline V gene encodes CDR1 SGHTA and CDR2 FQGNSA. This CDR3 has 12 amino acids. This chain's CDR3 is CASSLLRETQYF. CDR3 DNA: TGTGCCAGCAGCTTATTACGGGAGACCCAGTACTTC. Full variable domain (remainder filled in from reference TRBV7-2 and TRBJ2-5): GAGVSQSPSNKVTEKGKDVELRCDPISGHTALYWYRQSLGQGLEFLIYFQGNSAPDKSGLPSDRFSAERTGGSVSTLTIQRTQQEDSAVYLCASSLLRETQYFGPGTRLLVL.

The chain uses TRBV18 and TRBJ2-1; 9 bases map to TRBD1. In germline, CDR1 is KGHSH, CDR2 LQKENI. V gave up 0 bases and J gave up 8 bases; unmatched junction bases: 5. The CDR3 loop spans 15 amino acids. Written as DNA, the CDR3 is TGTGCCAGCTCACCACCGGGACAGGGATTACATGAGCAGTTCTTC. The encoded protein is CASSPPGQGLHEQFF.

The chain couples TRBV5-4 to TRBJ2-5, with TRBD1 matching 10 bases. The CDR3 sequence is 15 residues long. V gave up 3 bases and J gave up 5 bases; unmatched junction bases: 7. In germline, CDR1 is SGHNT, CDR2 YYREEE (reference sequence). The CDR3 here is CASSSVGTGEETQYF. The CDR3 nucleotides read TGTGCCAGCAGCTCGGTCGGGACAGGGGAGGAGACCCAGTACTTC.

This clone has only a few counts. The chain couples TRBV5-4 to TRBJ2-3; the match to TRBD2 covers 13 bases. The V and J ends lost 2 bases and 3 bases, in that order; junction bases with no gene match: 3. CDR3 length: 16 amino acids. Germline CDR1 SGHNT, CDR2 YYREEE (reference sequence). In nucleotides, the CDR3 is TGTGCCAGCAGCTTCAAACTAGCGGGAGGGACAGATACGCAGTATTTT. Amino acids: CASSFKLAGGTDTQYF. Variable domain in full (rest from reference TRBV5-4 and TRBJ2-3): ETGVTQSPTHLIKTRGQQVTLRCSSQSGHNTVSWYQQALGQGPQFIFQYYREEENGRGNFPPRFSGLQFPNYSSELNVNALELDDSALYLCASSFKLAGGTDTQYFGPGTRLTVL.

The rearrangement links TRBV27 to TRBJ2-6; D not resolved. The ends were cut back, 3 bases at V and 0 bases at J, with 15 bases in the middle. Germline V CDR1 and CDR2: MNHEY, SMNVEV (reference sequence). The CDR3 contains 18 residues. Here the CDR3 reads CASSFQRMGFSGANVLTF. In nucleotides, the CDR3 is TGTGCCAGCAGTTTTCAGAGGATGGGTTTCTCTGGGGCCAACGTCCTGACTTTC.

This clone was observed once. The chain employs TRBV2 and TRBJ2-3; 7 nucleotides match TRBD2. Germline V CDR1 and CDR2: SNHLY, FYNNEI. The CDR3 extends over 14 amino acids. The CDR3 sequence is CASGRERLTDTQYF. DNA for the CDR3: TGTGCTTCGGGGCGGGAGAGGCTCACAGATACGCAGTATTTT. The entire variable domain, with the rest obtained from reference TRBV2 and TRBJ2-3, is as follows: EPEVTQTPSHQVTQMGQEVILRCVPISNHLYFYWYRQILGQKVEFLVSFYNNEISEKSEIFDDQFSVERPDGSNFTLKIRSTKLEDSAMYFCASGRERLTDTQYFGPGTRLTVL.

The chain links TRBV5-5 to TRBJ1-1; D remains unclear. Germline CDR1 SGHKS, CDR2 YYEKEE (reference sequence). Trimming shortened V by 6 bases and J by 1 base, and 13 bases separated the two germline ends. This CDR3 has 14 residues. This CDR3 is CASTVLDANTEAFF. The CDR3 bases are TGTGCCAGCACCGTACTAGATGCGAACACTGAAGCTTTCTTT.

This chain connects TRBV21-1 to TRBJ1-5. TRBV21-1 is a pseudogene locus. The CDR3 has 21 amino acids. The CDR3, as DNA: TGTGCCAGCAGCAAAGGTGGGACTATGGTGGAGCTACTTTTCTGGAATCAGCCCCAGCATTTT. Its protein product is CASSKGGTMVELLFWNQPQHF.

The CDR3 loop is CASSLATGQGVPLHF. The DNA for the CDR3 is TGCGCCAGCAGCTTGGCCACAGGACAGGGGGTTCCCCTCCACTTT. This chain uses TRBV5-1 with TRBJ1-6, with TRBD1 identical over 10 bases. The ends lost 0 bases at V and 13 bases at J; junction bases unmatched: 7. This CDR3 is 15 amino acids long. The germline CDR1 and CDR2 sequences are SGHRS and YFSETQ.

This chain uses TRBV19 with TRBJ1-5; D ambiguous. Germline V lookup: CDR1 LNHDA, CDR2 SQIVND (reference sequence). Trimming stripped 4 bases from V and 9 bases from J, with 19 bases between. CDR3 length: 15 residues. DNA for the CDR3: TGTGCCAGTAGTAAAGGGCAGACCCGGGAGCGGCCCCAGCATTTT. This sequence encodes CASSKGQTRERPQHF.

The chain recombines TRBV24-1 with TRBJ2-2, with D unresolved. The CDR3 sequence is 15 residues long. Germline V gene lookup returns CDR1 KGHDR and CDR2 SFDVKD. V was trimmed by 1 base and J by 3 bases, leaving 8 bases between them. The DNA of the CDR3 is TGTGCCACCAGTGATTTTATCGGGTACACCGGGGAGCTGTTTTTT. The encoded protein is CATSDFIGYTGELFF.

This clone was counted only a few times. The J gene is TRBJ1-2, the V gene TRBV11-2; TRBD1 might be the D (5 bases). Germline CDR1 is SGHAT and CDR2 is FQNNGV. The CDR3 has 16 residues. Trimming took 6 bases from V and 5 from J, leaving 22 bases between them. The CDR3 sequence: CASRKLQGRKGYGYTF. The CDR3 nucleotides read TGTGCCAGCAGGAAACTCCAGGGTCGCAAAGGATATGGCTACACCTTC.